The 29 T cell receptor beta chains below all came from one sample that was sequenced in a study of T cells in Graves' hyperthyroidism and ophthalmopathy. Amplified regions were TCR beta CDR3 sequences from RNA transcripts. TCR CDR3 regions were first amplified by RT-PCR with HTBI primers. One entry per CDR3 protein, called by TCRdb with MiXCR from the multiplex PCR reads. The table includes about half a million distinct CDR3 sequences, less than 25% detected once. Sequenced: blood. The source is a man aged 18-30 years with Graves' hyperthyroidism.

The rearrangement joins TRBV28 to TRBJ1-1; D remains ambiguous. The V and J ends lost 6 bases and 0 bases respectively, with 14 bases between them. Germline V gives CDR1 MDHEN, CDR2 SYDVKM. The CDR3 extends over 15 amino acids. CDR3 region: CASSPRSYVNTEAFF. Here the CDR3 DNA reads TGTGCCAGCAGCCCTAGGTCATATGTGAACACTGAAGCTTTCTTT.

The sample holds many counts of this clonotype. The V gene is TRBV18, the J gene TRBJ1-5, with 7 nucleotides matching TRBD1. The CDR3 extends over 15 amino acids. V was clipped by 8 bases and J by 0 bases; unmatched bases: 7. Germline lookup yields CDR1 KGHSH and CDR2 LQKENI. DNA of the CDR3: TGTGCCAGCAGTTTAGGGACAGATAGCAATCAGCCCCAGCATTTT. It codes for CASSLGTDSNQPQHF.

This clonotype was seen a few times. The chain combines TRBV10-3 with TRBJ2-7, with TRBD1 matching 9 bases. The CDR3 totals 14 residues. CDR1 and CDR2 (germline): ENHRY, SYGVKD. Trimming cost V 4 bases and J 5 bases; bases outside gene matches: 6. CDR3: CAISGDRDRNEQYF. The CDR3 DNA follows: TGTGCCATCAGTGGGGACAGGGACCGCAACGAGCAGTACTTC.

This clonotype has a count of ten or more. The chain recombines TRBV15 with TRBJ1-5; 10 nucleotides line up with TRBD1. The CDR3 runs 15 residues. The germline gives CDR1 LNHNV, CDR2 YYDKDF (reference sequence). The V and J ends lost 0 bases and 6 bases, in that order; junction bases with no gene match: 2. CDR3 nucleotide sequence: TGTGCCACCAGCAGAGAGACAGGGGGCGGTCAGCCCCAGCATTTT. Residues: CATSRETGGGQPQHF.

In its sample, this clonotype was seen a few times. The rearrangement uses TRBV5-6 and TRBJ2-6, with D perhaps being TRBD1 or TRBD2 (5 bases each). Germline V gives CDR1 SGHDT, CDR2 YYEEEE. With 3 bases removed from V and 3 bases from J, the gap between germline ends came to 10 bases. The CDR3 totals 15 residues. In nucleotides, the CDR3 is TGTGCCAGCAGCTCCCCAGGGAGTGGGGCCAACGTCCTGACTTTC. Protein: CASSSPGSGANVLTF.

There are many counts of this clonotype. A read error is likely here: a far larger clone is one base away. This rearrangement joins TRBV6-1 to TRBJ1-2, with 8 bases identical to TRBD1. The CDR3 has 13 residues. Germline V lookup: CDR1 MNHNS, CDR2 SASEGT. This chain's CDR3 is CSSSRDRNYGYTF. CDR3 sequence (DNA): TGTTCCAGCAGTCGGGACAGGAACTATGGCTACACCTTC.

Of note for this clonotype: With a much larger clone just one base away, this may be a read error. The chain combines TRBV5-1 with TRBJ2-5; D is uncertain. Germline CDR1 and CDR2: SGHRS and YFSETQ. CDR3 length equals 15 residues. Trimming cost V 3 bases and J 2 bases, with 14 bases left between them. The CDR3 loop reads CASSSTIGIQETQYF. Here the CDR3 DNA reads TGCGCCAGCAGCTCGACGATAGGGATTCAAGAGACCCAGTACTTC.

This clonotype was detected ten times or more. Sequence at one end of the junction differs from germline and may be a read error. The V gene is TRBV15, the J gene TRBJ2-5, with a weak D call TRBD1 (6 bases). CDR3 length: 15 amino acids. CDR1 LNHNV and CDR2 YYDKDF come from the germline V gene (reference sequence). CDR3 loop: CATSSGRGPQATQYF. In DNA, the CDR3 is TGTGCCACCAGCTCTGGCAGGGGACCCCAAGCGACCCAGTACTTC.

This clonotype was seen ten or more times. This sequence joins TRBV12-3 or TRBV12-4 and TRBJ2-7; D call uncertain. V lost 2 bases, J lost 6 bases, and 5 bases lay in between. This CDR3 spans 11 amino acids. For the CDR3, the DNA is TGTGCCAGCAGTTTAAACTTCGAGCAGTACTTC. This encodes CASSLNFEQYF.

There are many counts of this clonotype. The chain couples TRBV20-1 to TRBJ1-1; D gene unclear. The CDR3 has 14 residues. The V gene lost 0 bases and the J gene lost 4 bases, with 12 bases spanning the gap. The germline V gene has CDR1 DFQATT and CDR2 SNEGSKA (reference sequence). CDR3 region: CSARDLRRPTEAFF. CDR3 DNA: TGCAGTGCTAGAGATCTTCGTCGTCCCACTGAAGCTTTCTTT.

A few counts support this clonotype. The chain combines TRBV9 with TRBJ1-5, with 9 positions matching TRBD1. After removal of 2 bases from V and 6 bases from J, the junction contained 6 bases not matched to a gene. CDR3 size: 15 residues. Per germline, CDR1 SGDLS and CDR2 YYNGEE. DNA of the CDR3: TGTGCCAGCAGCGTCACAGGGGGCTTAAGTCAGCCCCAGCATTTT. Its translation is CASSVTGGLSQPQHF.

This clonotype came up many times. The DNA of the CDR3 is TGTGCCGGGGGGCGACAGGCTGAAGCTTTCTTT. Its protein product is CAGGRQAEAFF. The gene calls are TRBV28 and TRBJ1-1; D may be TRBD1 (6 bases). From germline, CDR1 is MDHEN and CDR2 SYDVKM. V was cut by 11 bases and J by 6 bases, with 13 bases left in between. This CDR3 is 11 amino acids long.

The chain is built from TRBV20-1 and TRBJ2-7; 9 bases line up with TRBD2. V trimming: 0 bases; J trimming: 0 bases; junction bases outside the gene matches: 9. The CDR3 sequence is 17 residues long. Germline V CDR1 and CDR2: DFQATT, SNEGSKA (reference sequence). The CDR3 here is CSARDLAGLPFSYEQYF. CDR3 coding DNA: TGCAGTGCTAGAGATCTAGCGGGGCTTCCATTCTCCTACGAGCAGTACTTC.

This clonotype was counted many times. The chain employs TRBV27 and TRBJ2-2; TRBD1 is a possible D gene (5 bases). This CDR3 is 14 amino acids long. From germline, CDR1 is MNHEY and CDR2 SMNVEV (reference sequence). The V gene lost 4 bases and the J gene lost 0 bases, with 6 bases spanning the gap. The CDR3 loop reads CASSWGANTGELFF. DNA of the CDR3: TGTGCCAGCAGTTGGGGCGCGAACACCGGGGAGCTGTTTTTT.

This clonotype appeared a few times. The genes are TRBV18 and TRBJ1-1, with 9 bases identical to TRBD1. The J segment lost 4 bases and the V segment lost 3 bases, leaving 9 bases of the junction unmatched. The CDR3 contains 16 residues. Germline assignment: CDR1 KGHSH and CDR2 LQKENI. The CDR3 loop is CASSPSGTGKGTEAFF. The CDR3 region has the DNA TGTGCCAGCTCACCCTCCGGGACAGGGAAAGGCACTGAAGCTTTCTTT.

This clonotype came up many times. The rearrangement joins TRBV20-1 to TRBJ2-7; D may correspond to TRBD1 or TRBD2 (5 bases each). The V end lost 0 bases, the J end lost 5 bases, and 17 bases lay between the germline ends. The CDR3 contains 15 residues. CDR1 and CDR2 from the germline V gene are DFQATT and SNEGSKA (reference sequence). CDR3 region: CSARDPVRGPNEQYF. The DNA for the CDR3 is TGCAGTGCTAGAGATCCAGTGAGGGGCCCTAACGAGCAGTACTTC.

This clonotype was seen many times. V and J are TRBV28 and TRBJ1-1; D gene ambiguous. The germline CDR1 and CDR2 sequences are MDHEN and SYDVKM. CDR3 length: 14 residues. Deletions cut 4 bases from V and 5 bases from J, with 14 bases between. The CDR3 sequence: CASSSRARVTEAFF. The CDR3 region has the DNA TGTGCCAGCAGTTCCCGGGCGAGGGTAACTGAAGCTTTCTTT.

This clonotype was observed at least ten times. The chain joins TRBV28 to TRBJ1-3, with 7 positions matching TRBD1. V lost 6 bases to trimming and J lost 4 bases; unmatched junction nucleotides: 12. Germline CDR1 and CDR2: MDHEN and SYDVKM. This CDR3 is 16 amino acids long. CDR3 region: CASRPADRVSGNTIYF. As DNA, the CDR3 is TGTGCCAGCAGACCAGCCGACAGGGTGTCCGGAAACACCATATATTTT. Complete variable domain (other parts from reference TRBV28 and TRBJ1-3): DVKVTQSSRYLVKRTGEKVFLECVQDMDHENMFWYRQDPGLGLRLIYFSYDVKMKEKGDIPEGYSVSREKKERFSLILESASTNQTSMYLCASRPADRVSGNTIYFGEGSWLTVV.

V is TRBV4-2 and J is TRBJ1-1, with 9 bases fitting TRBD1. V was pared by 5 bases and J by 1 base, with 17 bases of the junction left unmatched. Germline V gene data show CDR1 as LGHNA and CDR2 as YNFKEQ. This CDR3 is 19 amino acids long. Here the CDR3 reads CASSGKGTLTGGWNTEAFF. CDR3 nucleotide sequence: TGTGCCAGCAGCGGGAAGGGGACCCTGACAGGGGGGTGGAACACTGAAGCTTTCTTT.

This clonotype was detected ten times or more. The gene calls are TRBV2 and TRBJ2-7, with 12 bases identical to TRBD1. Per the germline V gene, CDR1 is SNHLY and CDR2 is FYNNEI. Trimming removed 6 bases from V and 3 bases from J; junction bases left unmatched: 3. This CDR3 spans 14 amino acids. CDR3 amino acids: CASRGQGAFYEQYF. In DNA, the CDR3 is TGTGCCAGCAGGGGACAGGGGGCCTTCTACGAGCAGTACTTC.

This clonotype was seen only once. The genes are TRBV25-1 and TRBJ2-2, with TRBD1 matching over 8 bases. CDR1 and CDR2 (germline): MGHDK, SYGVNS. V trimming: 3 bases; J trimming: 3 bases; junction bases outside the gene matches: 3. CDR3 length: 15 residues. The DNA of the CDR3 is TGTGCCAGCAGTGACCTGGGACAGGACACCGGGGAGCTGTTTTTT. It specifies CASSDLGQDTGELFF.

This chain links TRBV20-1 with TRBJ1-1; D is uncertain. Germline-derived CDR1 and CDR2 are DFQATT and SNEGSKA (reference sequence). There are 13 residues in the CDR3. V lost 6 bases and J 3 bases, leaving 14 bases between the germline ends. DNA for the CDR3: TGCAGTGCAGCCGTCGGAGTGGACACTGAAGCTTTCTTT. It encodes CSAAVGVDTEAFF.

CDR3 sequence: CASSPRGAGWNTEAFF. CDR3 coding DNA: TGTGCCAGCTCACCCCGGGGGGCGGGATGGAACACTGAAGCTTTCTTT. The chain has TRBV18 and TRBJ1-1, with D possibly matching TRBD1 (6 bases). Germline CDR1 and CDR2: KGHSH and LQKENI. Trimming removed 3 bases at V and 1 base at J, with 15 bases between. The CDR3 spans 16 residues.

This clonotype was counted at least ten times. This chain uses TRBV10-3 with TRBJ2-7; possible D gene TRBD2, 7 bases. CDR1 ENHRY and CDR2 SYGVKD come from the germline V gene. Trimming pared 10 bases from V and 6 bases from J, leaving 19 bases between. This CDR3 is 13 amino acids long. The CDR3 loop is CATAGRGLIEQYF. For the CDR3, the DNA is TGTGCCACTGCCGGGCGGGGGCTTATCGAGCAGTACTTC.

This chain links TRBV7-9 with TRBJ2-5, with D perhaps TRBD1 (6 bases). The ends were cut back, 4 bases at V and 0 bases at J, with 12 bases in the middle. The CDR3 spans 15 residues. Per the germline V gene, CDR1 is SEHNR and CDR2 is FQNEAQ (reference sequence). The CDR3 DNA follows: TGTGCCAGCAGCTACACTAGGGGGTACCAAGAGACCCAGTACTTC. Its translation: CASSYTRGYQETQYF.

This clonotype was seen repeatedly, ten times or more. This CDR3 reads CASSYRWGRTNYGYTF. The CDR3 bases are TGTGCCAGCAGTTATCGCTGGGGCAGGACTAACTATGGCTACACCTTC. The chain joins TRBV27 to TRBJ1-2; possibly TRBD1 for D (5 bases). Germline V lookup: CDR1 MNHEY, CDR2 SMNVEV (reference sequence). V was clipped by 4 bases and J by 0 bases, with 15 bases between them. The CDR3 contains 16 residues.

This clonotype occurred many times. The chain employs TRBV12-3 or TRBV12-4 and TRBJ2-7; 8 bases are a match to TRBD1. Unmatched junction bases numbered 1, after V lost 3 bases and J lost 3 bases. The CDR3 spans 13 residues. The CDR3 is CASSFGQGYEQYF. The CDR3 DNA reads TGTGCCAGCAGTTTCGGACAGGGCTACGAGCAGTACTTC.

The chain joins TRBV6-5 to TRBJ2-7, with TRBD2 identical over 7 bases. V trimming: 0 bases; J trimming: 0 bases; junction bases outside the gene matches: 5. Germline-derived CDR1 and CDR2 are MNHEY and SVGAGI. The CDR3 length is 16 residues. The CDR3 bases are TGTGCCAGCAGTTACTCAGCGGGGAAAAGCTCCTACGAGCAGTACTTC. Translation gives CASSYSAGKSSYEQYF.

V gene TRBV7-8 combines with J gene TRBJ1-2; a possible D gene is TRBD1 (5 bases). Germline V gene lookup returns CDR1 SGHVS and CDR2 FQNEAQ. The ends were cut back, 6 bases at V and 5 bases at J, with 16 bases in the middle. The length of the CDR3 is 14 residues. The CDR3: CASRPIRETYGYTF. The CDR3 region has the DNA TGTGCCAGCAGGCCGATCAGGGAAACGTATGGCTACACCTTC.